The 19 T cell receptor beta chains listed next were all sequenced from one sample in a study of T-cell reconstitution after alpha-beta-depleted transplantation in children. During its preparation, the TCRbeta library received unique molecular identifiers. TCRdb analysed the PCR reads with MiXCR anew, one entry per CDR3 protein. This table holds over 200,000 distinct CDR3 sequences, roughly 10% found once. The starting material was PBMCs, obtained before TCRalphabeta/CD19-depleted stem cell transplant. These TCRs come from a child less than two years old with acute myeloid leukemia, due to receive a stem cell transplant.

This clonotype showed up many times. This rearrangement joins TRBV28 to TRBJ2-7, with TRBD1 matching over 11 bases. CDR1 is MDHEN, CDR2 SYDVKM, per germline. The CDR3 contains 15 residues. V dropped 7 bases and J dropped 1; count of bases not matched to a gene: 6. CDR3 nucleotide sequence: TGTGCCAGCAACAACCGGGACAGGGGGTCCTACGAGCAGTACTTC. This gives the protein CASNNRDRGSYEQYF.

This clonotype came up many times. J is TRBJ2-7 and V is TRBV29-1; TRBD1 or TRBD2 may be the D gene (5 bases each). The CDR3 totals 11 residues. Germline V lookup: CDR1 SQVTM, CDR2 ANQGSEA. V dropped 5 bases and J dropped 3 bases, with 8 bases sitting between them. The CDR3: CSVRGDYEQYF. CDR3 coding DNA: TGCAGCGTTCGGGGCGACTACGAGCAGTACTTC.

This clonotype came up many times. J is TRBJ1-2 and V is TRBV9, with TRBD1 as a possible D gene (6 bases). The CDR3 has 13 residues. Trimming cost V 5 bases and J 6 bases, with 14 bases left between them. Looked up from germline, CDR1 is SGDLS and CDR2 is YYNGEE. The CDR3 is CASRPTGADGYTF. CDR3 nucleotide sequence: TGTGCCAGCAGACCTACGGGGGCCGATGGCTACACCTTC.

This clonotype was found a few times. J is TRBJ1-6 and V is TRBV18; possibly TRBD1 for D (5 bases). Germline assignment: CDR1 KGHSH and CDR2 LQKENI. This CDR3 region has 16 residues. With 1 base removed from V and 5 bases from J, the gap between germline ends came to 12 bases. The CDR3 nucleotides are TGTGCCAGCTCACCACGAGGAGGGGCCAATAATTCACCCCTCCACTTT. This sequence encodes CASSPRGGANNSPLHF. The full variable domain, in which reference TRBV18 and TRBJ1-6 provide the parts outside the CDR3, is NAGVMQNPRHLVRRRGQEARLRCSPMKGHSHVYWYRQLPEEGLKFMVYLQKENIIDESGMPKERFSAEFPKEGPSILRIQQVVRGDSAAYFCASSPRGGANNSPLHFGNGTRLTVT.

This clonotype has ten or more counts. V gene TRBV12-3 or TRBV12-4 combines with J gene TRBJ1-1; possibly TRBD1 for D (5 bases). This CDR3 region has 13 residues. V was pared by 6 bases and J by 1 base, with 9 bases between. CDR3 sequence (DNA): TGTGCCAGCAGACAGGCGCCGAACACTGAAGCTTTCTTT. This gives the protein CASRQAPNTEAFF.

This clonotype has at least ten counts. The chain carries TRBV4-2 and TRBJ2-3; 8 bases align to TRBD2. The CDR3 loop spans 18 amino acids. Germline loops: CDR1 LGHNA, CDR2 YNFKEQ. V was pared by 4 bases and J by 8 bases, with 20 bases of the junction left unmatched. CDR3 DNA: TGTGCCAGCAGCCGCAACCCTACTTCAGCGGGAGTCACTGGTACGCAGTATTTT. Protein: CASSRNPTSAGVTGTQYF.

This clonotype was recorded many times. The chain links TRBV28 to TRBJ2-3; tentatively, D is TRBD2 (7 bases). CDR3 length equals 16 residues. Trimming removed 5 bases at V and 4 bases at J, with 19 bases between. CDR1 and CDR2 from the germline V gene are MDHEN and SYDVKM. Written as DNA, the CDR3 is TGTGCCAGCAGTACATCTTGGGGGGGGGGCGCAGATACGCAGTATTTT. Protein: CASSTSWGGGADTQYF.

This clonotype showed up many times. The V gene is TRBV4-1, the J gene TRBJ1-5; D remains unclear. Trimming pared 2 bases from V and 0 bases from J, leaving 5 bases between. Germline assignment: CDR1 MGHRA and CDR2 YSYEKL. The CDR3 loop spans 14 amino acids. In DNA, the CDR3 is TGCGCCAGCAGCCAATTCACTAGCAATCAGCCCCAGCATTTT. Translation: CASSQFTSNQPQHF.

This clonotype was picked up many times. This chain joins TRBV29-1 and TRBJ1-2; weak D call: TRBD1 (6 bases). Trimming shortened V by 7 bases and J by 5 bases, and 20 bases separated the two germline ends. The CDR3 totals 14 residues. The germline V gene has CDR1 SQVTM and CDR2 ANQGSEA. This CDR3 reads CSGGHLNKGYGYTF. For the CDR3, the DNA is TGCAGCGGGGGACACTTGAATAAGGGATATGGCTACACCTTC. Full variable domain (missing parts from reference TRBV29-1 and TRBJ1-2): SAVISQKPSRDICQRGTSLTIQCQVDSQVTMMFWYRQQPGQSLTLIATANQGSEATYESGFVIDKFPISRPNLTFSTLTVSNMSPEDSSIYLCSGGHLNKGYGYTFGSGTRLTVV.

This clonotype was found many times. The gene calls are TRBV12-3 or TRBV12-4 and TRBJ1-3, with D unclear. Trimming shortened V by 5 bases and J by 2 bases, and 10 bases separated the two germline ends. This CDR3 is built from 14 residues. In DNA, the CDR3 is TGTGCCAGCAGTACCTCGTTGGCTGGAAACACCATATATTTT. This encodes CASSTSLAGNTIYF.

This clonotype was seen at least ten times. This sequence joins TRBV21-1 and TRBJ2-1; TRBD2 is the table's D call and was not checked against the DNA. TRBV21-1 is flagged as a pseudogene. This CDR3 comprises 19 residues. Here the CDR3 DNA reads TGTGCCAGCAGCAACGGTGTATCTAGCGGGAGGAATAGCGACAATGAGCAGTTCTTC. Translated, it gives CASSNGVSSGRNSDNEQFF.

The chain carries TRBV20-1 and TRBJ2-1; 16 bases are a match to TRBD2. The junction had 9 bases not matched to a gene; V was cut back by 5 bases and J by 8 bases. The CDR3 spans 16 residues. The germline V gene has CDR1 DFQATT and CDR2 SNEGSKA (reference sequence). The CDR3 DNA is TGCAGTGCTCCCGGGACTAGCGGGAGGGCTTTGGATGAGCAGTTCTTC. Amino acids: CSAPGTSGRALDEQFF.

This clonotype was seen repeatedly, ten times or more. This rearrangement joins TRBV3-1 to TRBJ1-2, with TRBD1 matching 9 bases. Losses at the gene ends were 2 bases for V and 7 bases for J; bases not matched to a gene: 11. CDR3 length: 16 residues. Germline-derived CDR1 and CDR2 are LGHDT and YNNKEL (reference sequence). CDR3 region: CASSQSWAQGAIGYTF. The CDR3 nucleotides read TGTGCCAGCAGCCAATCCTGGGCACAGGGGGCTATTGGCTACACCTTC.

This clonotype was observed many times. The chain combines TRBV4-3 with TRBJ2-1; 10 bases are shared with TRBD2. Germline V lookup: CDR1 LGHNA, CDR2 YSLEER. Trimming removed 2 bases from V and 3 bases from J; junction bases left unmatched: 4. The CDR3 loop spans 16 amino acids. The CDR3 loop is CASSQISSGGYNEQFF. The CDR3 nucleotides read TGCGCCAGCAGCCAAATATCTAGCGGGGGCTACAATGAGCAGTTCTTC.

This clonotype was detected only a few times. This sequence joins TRBV4-3 and TRBJ2-6; D possibly corresponds to TRBD1 (6 bases). CDR1 and CDR2 from the germline V gene are LGHNA and YSLEER. The CDR3 extends over 17 amino acids. Trimming removed 4 bases at V and 0 bases at J, with 13 bases between. CDR3 amino acids: CASSPGQIHSGANVLTF. The CDR3 DNA reads TGCGCCAGCAGCCCCGGACAGATCCACTCTGGGGCCAACGTCCTGACTTTC.

This clonotype was detected only once. In DNA form, the CDR3 reads TGTGCCAGCAGCTTAACCCTCCAAGAGACCCAGTACTTC. As protein: CASSLTLQETQYF. This chain joins TRBV7-2 and TRBJ2-5; D is unclear. CDR3 length equals 13 residues. V lost 2 bases, J lost 1 base, and 5 bases lay in between. Germline CDR1 reads SGHTA; CDR2 reads FQGNSA.

There are many counts of this clonotype. J is TRBJ1-1 and V is TRBV12-3 or TRBV12-4; D unresolved. V gave up 5 bases and J gave up 1 base, with 8 bases separating them. The CDR3 length is 13 residues. CDR3 residues: CASSPTQNTEAFF. For the CDR3, the DNA is TGTGCCAGCAGTCCTACACAGAACACTGAAGCTTTCTTT.

Many counts were recorded for this clonotype. This sequence joins TRBV5-1 and TRBJ2-7; D perhaps matches TRBD2 (6 bases). V gave up 4 bases and J gave up 6 bases, with 17 bases separating them. The CDR3 spans 14 residues. Germline V gives CDR1 SGHRS, CDR2 YFSETQ. CDR3 protein: CASSAGLLRSEQYF. The DNA of the CDR3 is TGCGCCAGCAGCGCGGGACTCTTGAGAAGCGAGCAGTACTTC.

This clonotype was counted at least ten times. V usage is TRBV20-1 and J usage is TRBJ2-1, with TRBD2 matching over 10 bases. CDR3 length equals 16 residues. Per germline, CDR1 DFQATT and CDR2 SNEGSKA (reference sequence). V lost 0 bases to trimming and J lost 6 bases; unmatched junction nucleotides: 8. The CDR3 is CSARDRNSGRLNEQFF. The CDR3 nucleotides are TGCAGTGCTAGAGATAGGAATAGCGGGAGGCTCAATGAGCAGTTCTTC.